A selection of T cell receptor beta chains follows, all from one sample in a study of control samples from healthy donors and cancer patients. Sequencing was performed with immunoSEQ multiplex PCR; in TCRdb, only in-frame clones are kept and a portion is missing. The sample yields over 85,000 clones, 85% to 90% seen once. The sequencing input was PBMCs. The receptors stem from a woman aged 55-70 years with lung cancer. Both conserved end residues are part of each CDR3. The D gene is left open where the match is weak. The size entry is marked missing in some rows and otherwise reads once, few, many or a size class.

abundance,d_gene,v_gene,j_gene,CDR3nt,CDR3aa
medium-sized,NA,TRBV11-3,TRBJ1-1,TGTGCCAGCAGCCCCGGGCGGGGGCGAGACACTGAAGCTTTCTTT,CASSPGRGRDTEAFF
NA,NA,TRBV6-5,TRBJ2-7,TGTGCCAGCAGTTACTCTCCAGGGACCTACGAGCAGTACTTC,CASSYSPGTYEQYF
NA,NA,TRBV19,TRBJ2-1,TGTGCCAGTAGTATTTTCGCCTTGCACGAGCAGTTCTTC,CASSIFALHEQFF
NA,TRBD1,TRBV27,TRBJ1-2,TGTGCCAGCAGTTGGTCCGGGACAGGGGGCGACTATGGCTACACCTTC,CASSWSGTGGDYGYTF
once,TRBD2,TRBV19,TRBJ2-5,TGTGCCTCCAGCGGGGGTGTCGAGACCCAGTACTTC,CASSGGVETQYF
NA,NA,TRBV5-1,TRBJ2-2,TGCGCCAGCAGCTTGGACGCAGGCCTTGGCGGGGAGCTGTTTTTT,CASSLDAGLGGELFF
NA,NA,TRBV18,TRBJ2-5,TGTGCCAGCTCACCGGGGTATGGGCTCGTACAGACCCAGTACTTC,CASSPGYGLVQTQYF
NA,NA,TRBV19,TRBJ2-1,TGTGCCAGTAGTATAGGGGGTTCCGGTGAGCAGTTCTTC,CASSIGGSGEQFF
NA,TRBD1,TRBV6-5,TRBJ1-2,TGTGCCAGCAGCCAAAGGGGACAGGGCCCCTATGGCTACACCTTC,CASSQRGQGPYGYTF
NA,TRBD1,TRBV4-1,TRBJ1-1,TGCGCCAGCAGCCTCGACAGGGAAGGAACTGAAGCTTTCTTT,CASSLDREGTEAFF
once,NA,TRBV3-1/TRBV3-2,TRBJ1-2,TGTGCCAGCAGCGCCCGGGACGGCGAGAATGGCTACACCTTC,CASSARDGENGYTF
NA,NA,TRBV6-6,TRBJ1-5,TGTGCCAGCAGTCTAGCGGGGGTTGGTCAGCCCCAGCATTTT,CASSLAGVGQPQHF
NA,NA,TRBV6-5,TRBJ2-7,TGTGCCAGCAGTCTCCGGCTGGGGGACGAGCAGTACTTC,CASSLRLGDEQYF
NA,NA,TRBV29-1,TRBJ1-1,TGCAGCGTTGAAGCGTGGGGAAGGGATAGTGACACTGAAGCTTTCTTT,CSVEAWGRDSDTEAFF
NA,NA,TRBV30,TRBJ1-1,TGTGCCTGGAGAGTCATGGGGGGCGGACGGAGCACTGAAGCTTTCTTT,CAWRVMGGGRSTEAFF
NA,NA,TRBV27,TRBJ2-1,TGTGCCAGCAGCTCTATTCCTGGAGAGCAGTTCTTC,CASSSIPGEQFF
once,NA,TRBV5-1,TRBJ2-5,TGCGCCAGCAGCTTGGACAACCAAGAGACCCAGTACTTC,CASSLDNQETQYF
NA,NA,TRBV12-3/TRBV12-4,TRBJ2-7,TGTGCCAGCAGTTTTGCCGGAGGGTACGAGCAGTACTTC,CASSFAGGYEQYF
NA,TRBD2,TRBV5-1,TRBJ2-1,TGCGCCAGCAGCTTGGCCTCACTAGCGGGAAACAATGAGCAGTTCTTC,CASSLASLAGNNEQFF
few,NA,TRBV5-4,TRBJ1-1,TGTGCCAGCAGCTTGGGGGGGGAAAGGGTCACTGAAGCTTTCTTT,CASSLGGERVTEAFF
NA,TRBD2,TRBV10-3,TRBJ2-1,TGTGCCATCAGTGATCAAGCGGGGACGACGAATGAGCAGTTCTTC,CAISDQAGTTNEQFF
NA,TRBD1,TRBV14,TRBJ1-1,TGTGCCAGCAGCCCTTTTTACAGGGGGCGGGACACTGAAGCTTTCTTT,CASSPFYRGRDTEAFF
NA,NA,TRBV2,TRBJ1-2,TGTGCCAGCATTTCCGGGACACAGTTCTATGGCTACACCTTC,CASISGTQFYGYTF
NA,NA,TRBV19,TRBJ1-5,TGTGCCAGTTCTGACCCGAGTCAGCCCCAGCATTTT,CASSDPSQPQHF
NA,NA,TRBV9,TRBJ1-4,TGTGCCAGCAGCTCCCGGACAGCTAAGAATGAAAAACTGTTTTTT,CASSSRTAKNEKLFF
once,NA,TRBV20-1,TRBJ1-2,TGCAGTGCTAGTTTGCCCAGAAGGGATGGCTACACCTTC,CSASLPRRDGYTF
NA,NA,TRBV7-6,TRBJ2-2,TGTGCCAGCAGCTTATCTGTGGTGAACACCGGGGAGCTGTTTTTT,CASSLSVVNTGELFF
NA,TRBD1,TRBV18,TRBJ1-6,TGTGCCAGCTCACCACCCGGTGGACAGGGAGCCTCACCCCTCCACTTT,CASSPPGGQGASPLHF
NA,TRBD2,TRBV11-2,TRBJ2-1,TGTGCCAGCAGCTTAGTTCTAGCGGGGGGAATCAATGAGCAGTTCTTC,CASSLVLAGGINEQFF
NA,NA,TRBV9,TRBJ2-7,TGTGCCAGCAGCGTAGGTGGTCCAGGTGAGCAGTACTTC,CASSVGGPGEQYF
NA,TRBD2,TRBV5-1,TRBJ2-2,TGCGCCAGCAGCTTAGGACTAGCGGGAGTCCTCGAGCTGTTTTTT,CASSLGLAGVLELFF
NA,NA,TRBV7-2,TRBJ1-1,TGTGCCAGCAGCCAGTTATACAGGAACACTGAAACTTTCTTT,CASSQLYRNTETFF
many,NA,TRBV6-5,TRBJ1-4,TGTGCCAGCAGTTACTCACTTAATTCACCGAATGAAAAACTGTTTTTT,CASSYSLNSPNEKLFF
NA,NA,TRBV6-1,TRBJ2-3,TGTGCCAGCAGTGAAGGTCCGGTCCCAGATACGCAGTATTTT,CASSEGPVPDTQYF
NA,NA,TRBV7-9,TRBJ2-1,TGTGCCAGCAGCTCACCGGACGGGAGCTCCTACAATGAGCAGTTCTTC,CASSSPDGSSYNEQFF
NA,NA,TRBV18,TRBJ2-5,TGTGCCAGCTCAAGAGAGACCCAAGAGACCCAGTACTTC,CASSRETQETQYF
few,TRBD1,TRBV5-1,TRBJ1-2,TGCGCCAGCAGCTCCGGACAGGGGGAGTATGGCTACACCTTC,CASSSGQGEYGYTF
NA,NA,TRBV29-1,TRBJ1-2,TGCAGCGCCTTCCATGAGAACTATGGCTACACCTTC,CSAFHENYGYTF
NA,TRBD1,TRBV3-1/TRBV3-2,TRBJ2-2,TGTGCCAGCAGCCAAGATCGCTGGGCGGACAGGGATACCGGGGAGCTGTTTTTT,CASSQDRWADRDTGELFF
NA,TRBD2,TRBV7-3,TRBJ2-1,TGTGCCAGCAGCCCATCCGGGACTAGCATCTACAATGAGCAGTTCTTC,CASSPSGTSIYNEQFF
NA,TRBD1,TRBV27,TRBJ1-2,TGTGCCAGCAGCCCCCCCGGGGACAGGCCTTTTTATGGCTACACCTTC,CASSPPGDRPFYGYTF
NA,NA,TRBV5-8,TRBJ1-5,TGTGCCAGCAGCCCGCTAAACTCTAGAGAGGGTCAGCCCCAGCATTTT,CASSPLNSREGQPQHF
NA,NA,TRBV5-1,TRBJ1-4,TGCGCCAGCAGCTTCTCGACGGAGCCCACTGAAAAACTGTTTTTT,CASSFSTEPTEKLFF
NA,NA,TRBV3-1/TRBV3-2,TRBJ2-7,TGTGCCAGCAGCCAAGTTAGCTACTACGAGCAGTACTTC,CASSQVSYYEQYF
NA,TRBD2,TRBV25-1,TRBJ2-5,TGTGCCAGCATGCACAGCGGGACGATGAGGGAGACCCAGTACTTC,CASMHSGTMRETQYF
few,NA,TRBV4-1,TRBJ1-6,TGCGCCAGCAGCCAAGGTATGGATTCACCCCTCCACTTT,CASSQGMDSPLHF
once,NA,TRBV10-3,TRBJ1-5,TGTGCCATCAGTGTGGACGGGAATCAGCCCCAGCATTTT,CAISVDGNQPQHF
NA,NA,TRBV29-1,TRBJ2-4,TGCAGCGTGGAAGCGGGAGCCAAAAACATTCAGTACTTC,CSVEAGAKNIQYF
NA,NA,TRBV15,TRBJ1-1,TGTGCCACCAGCAGAGGAGGGGGTACAAACACTGAAGCTTTCTTT,CATSRGGGTNTEAFF